This entry concerns a single T cell receptor (beta chain). Its antigen is currently unknown. Germline V gene sequence: CDR1 LGHNA, CDR2 YSLEER. The V gene lost 1 base and the J gene lost 5 bases, with 12 bases spanning the gap. This CDR3 contains 16 residues. Repertoires were generated with immunoSEQ multiplex PCR, while TCRdb's copy carries only in-frame clones and drops some. The sample contains 130,000 or so clones, 70% to 90% of which appear only once. These data originate in a study of T cell responses to AZD1222 COVID-19 vaccine. Study-wide findings and caveats: Mostly white British, mostly female donors; authors suggested clonal diversity may be underestimated. Nearly half of spike-specific TCRs reportedly go after variant regions that carry no mutations. No repertoire was sampled before or during the peak T cell response, only after it. Baseline testing showed seropositivity in only a handful of AZD1222 recipients.

The sequences come from peripheral blood, collected on day 0 of AZD1222 vaccination. The chain uses TRBV4-3 and TRBJ1-6, with D unclear. The receptor was derived from an adult in good health. The CDR3 region has the DNA TGCGCCAGCAGCCAAGTCCTCCGGCCCAATAATTCACCCCTCCACTTT. Translation: CASSQVLRPNNSPLHF.